Listed below are T cell receptor beta chains from one sample, sequenced in a study of response to subunit inactivated influenza vaccine. TCRdb called the RT-PCR reads again in MiXCR, with one record for every CDR3 protein. Among about 620,000 distinct CDR3 sequences listed, about 11% were seen once. The specimen comprised PBMCs from blood, sampled on the day of vaccination. The receptors originated from a man in his forties or fifties who received an inactivated influenza vaccine. Each CDR3 is given with its conserved first and last residue. A D gene is named only where the DNA matches it firmly. Some rows mark clone size as missing; the rest say once, few, many or name a class of expanded clone.

d_gene,v_gene,abundance,j_gene,CDR3aa,CDR3nt
TRBD2,TRBV20-1,few,TRBJ2-5,CSARRGGPKETQYF,TGCAGTGCTAGACGCGGGGGGCCAAAAGAGACCCAGTACTTC
TRBD2,TRBV9,NA,TRBJ2-1,CASSGTSGVGNEQFF,TGTGCCAGCAGCGGGACTAGCGGGGTTGGGAATGAGCAGTTCTTC
NA,TRBV7-9,few,TRBJ1-1,CASSRPRVTEAFF,TGTGCCAGCAGCCGACCCAGGGTGACTGAAGCTTTCTTT
TRBD2,TRBV4-2,many,TRBJ2-3,CASSQVPLADGTDTQYF,TGTGCCAGCAGCCAAGTACCTCTAGCGGATGGCACAGATACGCAGTATTTT
TRBD1,TRBV4-1,few,TRBJ2-1,CASSQDYGTATYNEQFF,TGCGCCAGCAGCCAAGATTATGGGACAGCAACCTACAATGAGCAGTTCTTC
TRBD2,TRBV28,many,TRBJ2-3,CASTTWGLAGGGETDTQYF,TGTGCCAGCACCACCTGGGGACTAGCGGGAGGGGGGGAAACAGATACGCAGTATTTT
NA,TRBV5-1,many,TRBJ2-7,CASRVHSLYEQYF,TGCGCCAGCAGGGTGCACTCCCTCTACGAGCAGTACTTC
TRBD2,TRBV10-3,few,TRBJ2-5,CAISEPGTSGGKETQYF,TGTGCCATCAGTGAGCCTGGGACTAGCGGGGGGAAAGAGACCCAGTACTTC
TRBD2,TRBV30,NA,TRBJ2-7,CAWSVRLAGVEQYF,TGTGCCTGGAGTGTGAGACTAGCGGGAGTGGAGCAGTACTTC
NA,TRBV10-3,few,TRBJ1-2,CAISEPTGNYGYTF,TGTGCCATCAGTGAGCCGACCGGTAACTATGGCTACACCTTC
NA,TRBV18,few,TRBJ2-1,CASSPLEKGDWVYNEQFF,TGTGCCAGCTCACCCCTGGAGAAGGGTGATTGGGTTTACAATGAGCAGTTCTTC
TRBD2,TRBV6-2/TRBV6-3,few,TRBJ2-1,CATCSGGGYNEQFF,TGTGCCACCTGTAGCGGGGGGGGCTACAATGAGCAGTTCTTC
NA,TRBV7-9,NA,TRBJ2-7,CASSSMAGAYEQYF,TGTGCCAGCAGCTCGATGGCAGGGGCCTACGAGCAGTACTTC
TRBD2,TRBV9,NA,TRBJ2-7,CASSIGLAGDLDEQYF,TGTGCCAGCAGCATCGGACTAGCGGGAGATTTGGACGAGCAGTACTTC
NA,TRBV10-3,NA,TRBJ1-3,CAISEDIELNTIYF,TGTGCCATCAGTGAGGACATTGAGCTCAACACCATATATTTT
TRBD2,TRBV7-3,many,TRBJ2-1,CASSPTSGNEQFF,TGTGCCAGCAGCCCGACTAGCGGCAATGAGCAGTTCTTC
NA,TRBV18,few,TRBJ1-1,CASSPRLTETEAFF,TGTGCCAGCTCACCGCGACTCACGGAGACTGAAGCTTTCTTT
TRBD1,TRBV27,NA,TRBJ2-5,CASSFGTGYQETQYF,TGTGCCAGCAGTTTCGGGACAGGGTACCAAGAGACCCAGTACTTC
NA,TRBV20-1,NA,TRBJ2-3,CSARTVRTDTQYF,TGCAGTGCTAGGACAGTTCGCACAGATACGCAGTATTTT
NA,TRBV20-1,NA,TRBJ2-5,CSARGQASGGSWETQYF,TGCAGTGCTAGAGGTCAAGCCTCTGGGGGCTCTTGGGAGACCCAGTACTTC
NA,TRBV14,few,TRBJ2-7,CASSQFTGHYQYF,TGTGCCAGCAGCCAATTTACAGGGCATTATCAGTACTTC
NA,TRBV5-1,many,TRBJ2-7,CASSLGPASYEQYF,TGCGCCAGCAGCTTGGGGCCAGCATCCTACGAGCAGTACTTC
NA,TRBV12-3/TRBV12-4,NA,TRBJ2-7,CASSLGGRSGSYEQYF,TGTGCCAGCAGTTTGGGGGGCCGGAGCGGCTCCTACGAGCAGTACTTC
TRBD1,TRBV20-1,NA,TRBJ2-2,CSARNTGGLFNTGELFF,TGCAGTGCACGAAATACAGGGGGCCTTTTCAACACCGGGGAGCTGTTTTTT
TRBD1,TRBV5-1,NA,TRBJ2-1,CASSGGTGGSYNEQFF,TGCGCCAGCAGCGGGGGGACAGGGGGATCCTACAATGAGCAGTTCTTC
NA,TRBV12-3/TRBV12-4,few,TRBJ2-3,CASSSHSTDTQYF,TGTGCCAGCAGTTCACACTCCACAGATACGCAGTATTTT
TRBD1,TRBV12-3/TRBV12-4,few,TRBJ2-5,CASRRDRETQYF,TGTGCCAGCAGGCGGGACAGGGAGACCCAGTACTTC
TRBD1,TRBV29-1,NA,TRBJ1-5,CSVGQGLNQPQHF,TGCAGCGTTGGACAGGGGCTTAATCAGCCCCAGCATTTT
TRBD1,TRBV12-3/TRBV12-4,NA,TRBJ1-5,CASRGQGWIQPQHF,TGTGCCAGCAGGGGACAGGGGTGGATTCAGCCCCAGCATTTT
TRBD1,TRBV5-1,NA,TRBJ2-5,CASSLADRVEETQYF,TGCGCCAGCAGCTTGGCCGACAGGGTAGAGGAGACCCAGTACTTC
TRBD2,TRBV5-1,NA,TRBJ2-3,CASSKGLAYSTDTQYF,TGCGCCAGCAGCAAGGGACTAGCGTATAGCACAGATACGCAGTATTTT
NA,TRBV4-3,NA,TRBJ1-6,CASSQLLRAPNSPLHF,TGCGCCAGCAGCCAACTACTCCGGGCACCAAATTCACCCCTCCACTTT
NA,TRBV7-2,NA,TRBJ2-7,CASSSVWGATYEQYF,TGTGCCAGCAGCTCCGTGTGGGGGGCCACCTACGAGCAGTACTTC
TRBD2,TRBV7-9,few,TRBJ2-3,CASGTGGPSDTQYF,TGTGCCAGCGGAACGGGAGGGCCAAGTGATACGCAGTATTTT
NA,TRBV3-1,NA,TRBJ2-7,CASSQGSYDQYF,TGTGCCAGCAGCCAAGGAAGTTACGATCAGTACTTC
NA,TRBV15,NA,TRBJ2-1,CATSRGGIGSYNEQFF,TGTGCCACCAGCAGGGGAGGAATTGGCTCCTACAATGAGCAGTTCTTC
TRBD2,TRBV9,NA,TRBJ2-1,CASSPGTINNEQFF,TGTGCCAGCAGCCCTGGGACTATTAACAATGAGCAGTTCTTC
TRBD1,TRBV10-3,NA,TRBJ1-2,CAISESGQGIGGYTF,TGTGCCATCAGTGAGTCGGGACAGGGTATTGGAGGCTACACCTTC
TRBD1,TRBV29-1,few,TRBJ2-5,CSGSGTGGWETQYF,TGCAGCGGATCCGGGACAGGGGGCTGGGAGACCCAGTACTTC
TRBD2,TRBV3-1,many,TRBJ2-2,CASSPPSGLARPNTGELFF,TGTGCCAGCAGCCCCCCCTCGGGACTAGCCAGACCCAACACCGGGGAGCTGTTTTTT
NA,TRBV6-5,many,TRBJ2-7,CASSLATAYEQYF,TGTGCCAGCAGTTTGGCGACAGCCTACGAGCAGTACTTC
TRBD1,TRBV20-1,few,TRBJ1-5,CSAWTGYSNQPQHF,TGCAGTGCTTGGACAGGATATAGCAATCAGCCCCAGCATTTT
NA,TRBV6-2/TRBV6-3,NA,TRBJ2-1,CASGPTAYNEQFF,TGTGCCAGCGGCCCCACCGCCTACAATGAGCAGTTCTTC
NA,TRBV21-1,NA,TRBJ1-4,CASSKSPGPGAEKLFF,TGTGCCAGCAGCAAATCTCCGGGTCCCGGCGCCGAAAAACTGTTTTTT
TRBD2,TRBV12-3/TRBV12-4,few,TRBJ2-3,CASSFVRALAPHTSTDTQYF,TGTGCCAGCAGTTTTGTTCGTGCACTAGCGCCACACACTAGCACAGATACGCAGTATTTT
TRBD2,TRBV30,few,TRBJ2-1,CAWTAGGPHEQFF,TGTGCCTGGACGGCGGGGGGGCCACATGAGCAGTTCTTC
TRBD2,TRBV14,NA,TRBJ2-3,CASSQDLLAAVASTDTQYF,TGTGCCAGCAGCCAAGATCTCCTAGCGGCCGTTGCAAGCACAGATACGCAGTATTTT
TRBD1,TRBV19,few,TRBJ2-7,CASSAGTVYEQYF,TGTGCCAGTAGTGCCGGGACAGTCTACGAGCAGTACTTC
NA,TRBV7-9,NA,TRBJ1-1,CASRSTRYSGSTTEAFF,TGTGCCAGCAGGAGCACACGGTACTCGGGGTCGACCACTGAAGCTTTCTTT
TRBD2,TRBV12-3/TRBV12-4,many,TRBJ2-3,CASSATSPDTQYF,TGTGCCAGCAGTGCGACTAGCCCAGATACGCAGTATTTT
TRBD1,TRBV2,many,TRBJ2-7,CASSARIDRGREQYF,TGTGCCAGCAGTGCGAGAATAGACAGGGGCAGAGAGCAGTACTTC
TRBD2,TRBV12-3/TRBV12-4,few,TRBJ2-3,CASSLSGGRVDTQYF,TGTGCCAGCAGTTTATCGGGAGGCCGGGTAGATACGCAGTATTTT
TRBD2,TRBV20-1,NA,TRBJ2-1,CSASPTSGTYNEQFF,TGCAGTGCTTCTCCAACTAGCGGGACCTACAATGAGCAGTTCTTC
NA,TRBV11-1,NA,TRBJ2-7,CASSRSLGAEQYF,TGTGCCAGCAGCCGTTCCCTAGGGGCTGAGCAGTACTTC
NA,TRBV27,NA,TRBJ1-5,CASRRTGRDTQPQHF,TGTGCCAGCAGGAGAACAGGGAGGGATACTCAGCCCCAGCATTTT
TRBD2,TRBV15,few,TRBJ2-6,CATSRDGHGRGGSGANVLTF,TGTGCCACCAGCAGAGATGGGCATGGGAGGGGTGGCTCTGGGGCCAACGTCCTGACTTTC
TRBD1,TRBV14,many,TRBJ2-7,CASSPTGATSYEQYF,TGTGCCAGCAGCCCGACAGGGGCGACCTCCTACGAGCAGTACTTC